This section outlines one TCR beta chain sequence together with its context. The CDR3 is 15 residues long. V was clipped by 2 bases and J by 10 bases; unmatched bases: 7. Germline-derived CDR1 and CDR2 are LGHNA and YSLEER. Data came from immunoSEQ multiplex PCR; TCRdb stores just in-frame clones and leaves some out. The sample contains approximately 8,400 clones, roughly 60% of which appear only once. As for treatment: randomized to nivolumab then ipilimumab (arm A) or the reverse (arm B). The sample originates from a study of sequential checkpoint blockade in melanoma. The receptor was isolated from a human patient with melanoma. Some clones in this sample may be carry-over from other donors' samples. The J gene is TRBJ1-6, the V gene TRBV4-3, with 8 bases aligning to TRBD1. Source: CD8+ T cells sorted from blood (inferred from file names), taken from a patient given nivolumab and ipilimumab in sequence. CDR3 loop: CASSQIGQGRSPLHF. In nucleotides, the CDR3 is TGCGCCAGCAGCCAAATTGGACAGGGTCGCTCACCCCTCCACTTT.